This T cell receptor beta chain was profiled in a study of early T cells in non-severe SARS-CoV-2 infection (dated by TCRdb to 2020 to 2022). In terms of the full investigation: TCR sequencing used bulk RNA from unsorted whole blood, so alpha and beta chains could not be paired.

V is cut by 3 bases and J by 11 bases, and the space between the germline ends is 10 bases. Its CDR3 holds 11 amino acids, cysteine through phenylalanine. Solely the CDR3 DNA is kept, with 33 bases framed from the first base. As encoded in the germline V gene, CDR1 is MGHDK while CDR2 is SYGVNS. The method behind the library was 5' RACE. Sequencing was performed on a NextSeq 500. In the TCR library protocol, unique molecular identifiers were attached to individual cDNA molecules to correct for PCR bias and sequencing error. Both TCR alpha and beta chains were sequenced, and tight co-correlation was observed between alpha and beta sequence abundances in each sample. The authors processed their data as follows. V gene, J gene and CDR3 annotation of TCR sequences was performed with Decombinator V4. Expanded TCRs were defined as changing significantly between any two time points under a Poisson model with p below 0.0001. TCR abundances were normalised to the total number of TCRs sequenced per sample and were expressed as counts per million. MAIT TCRs were defined by TRAV1-2 paired with TRAJ12, TRAJ20 or TRAJ33, and iNKT TCRs by TRAV10 paired with TRAJ18. VDJdb, accessed 1 November 2021, was searched for CMV, EBV and SARS-CoV-2 annotated TCRs, with TCRs annotated for multiple antigens excluded. TCRdb reran the public reads through fastp at Q25 and MiXCR, keeping productive beta chains. Rows are combined by CDR3 protein, so each entry shows the most common genes and DNA. Clone size and V and J calls follow TCRdb, not the original study. For this sample there are 70,000 or so distinct CDR3 sequences; roughly an eighth appear just once. More than 13% of the sample belongs to the ten largest clones.

Overall results and qualifications from the work: VDJdb matching was skewed toward anti-spike CD8 responses, so virus-specific expansions were likely underestimated and private and CD4 specificities were missed.

As concerns this clonotype: Which antigen it targets is not known. Base qualities are not provided; no much larger clone lies one nucleotide away.

Set within a cohort of healthcare workers in London, UK, this nested case-control study involved weekly PCR testing of nasopharyngeal swabs along with blood sampling. Between 23 and 31 March 2020, the week of the UK lockdown, healthcare workers were enrolled and then followed up weekly for as long as 16 weeks. The sequenced sample consisted of whole blood. The sequence derives from an adult who was a healthcare worker with PCR-confirmed SARS-CoV-2 infection or an uninfected control (not recorded which). The chain couples TRBV25-1 to TRBJ1-1; TRBD1 is a possible D gene, resting on 5 matching bases. This receptor carries the CDR3 CASSEVGEAFF. The bases read TGTGCCAGCAGTGAGGTGGGGGAGGCTTTCTTT. This CDR3, with the reference TRBV25-1 and TRBJ1-1 proteins standing in past its ends, gives the full variable domain EADIYQTPRYLVIGTGKKITLECSQTMGHDKMYWYQQDPGMELHLIHYSYGVNSTEKGDLSSESTVSRIRTEHFPLTLESARPSHTSQYLCASSEVGEAFFGQGTRLTVV.